This TCR beta chain was obtained from a study of cytomegalovirus exposure and HLA in healthy donors. Study in general: Out of 398 genotyped donors, less than 85% belonged to the Caucasian-associated ancestry cluster. General study results and limits: Highest at DRB1 and lowest at HLA-C, TCR association rates differed among HLA loci in a later analysis. A likely sequencing artifact accounted for one observed cluster of highly shared sequence variants.

CDR3 length equals 11 residues. CDR1 and CDR2 from the germline V gene are GTSNPN and SVGIG (reference sequence). Trimming cost V 0 bases and J 5 bases, with 4 bases left between them. The study ran its PCR with 60 Vbeta and 13 Jbeta primers. Per the study methods: Among the unique TCR beta chains that a later analysis counted, around 72 million in all, 10 million to 11 million were shared. Sequenced by immunoSEQ multiplex PCR; TCRdb stores in-frame clones only, minus some. V and J calls plus clone size are reproduced from that table; the DNA served to infer D and trimming. The profile shows roughly 150,000 clones, roughly 80% of them singletons. On this clone itself: What it recognizes is unknown.

Sequenced material: PBMCs. The rearrangement links TRBV30 to TRBJ2-5; D unresolved. The clonotype originates from a woman aged 50 to 60 in good health and CMV-seropositive. The CDR3 bases are TGTGCCTGGAGTGTACTGGAGACCCAGTACTTC. Amino acids: CAWSVLETQYF.